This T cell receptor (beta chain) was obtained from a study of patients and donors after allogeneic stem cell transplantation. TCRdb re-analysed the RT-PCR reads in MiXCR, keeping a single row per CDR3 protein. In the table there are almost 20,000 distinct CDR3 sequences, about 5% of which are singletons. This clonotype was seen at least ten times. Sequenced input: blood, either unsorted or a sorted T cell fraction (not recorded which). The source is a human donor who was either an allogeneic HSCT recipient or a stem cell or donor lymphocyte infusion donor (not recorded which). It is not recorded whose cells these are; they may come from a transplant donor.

The CDR3 DNA sequence: TGCAGTGCTAGGCGGGGGGCGGGGAACACTGAAGCTTTCTTT. Its translation is CSARRGAGNTEAFF. This chain links TRBV20-1 with TRBJ1-1; weak D call: TRBD1 (6 bases). The CDR3 length is 14 residues. The ends were cut back, 3 bases at V and 1 base at J, with 12 bases in the middle. Germline loops: CDR1 DFQATT, CDR2 SNEGSKA (reference sequence).